The clone carrying this TCR beta chain was recorded only once. This sample was taken from a study of blood T cell repertoires in COVID-19. Sequenced by immunoSEQ multiplex PCR; TCRdb stores in-frame clones only, minus some. The sample lists 200,000 to 250,000 clones; around 84% were seen once. From germline, CDR1 is LGHNA and CDR2 YNFKEQ. The CDR3 covers 13 residues. V was trimmed by 0 bases and J by 5 bases, leaving 8 bases between them. The receptor comes from a man aged 35 to 55 who had recovered from COVID-19. The V and J genes are TRBV4-2 and TRBJ2-7; D gene unclear. The material sequenced was PBMCs or T cells enriched from blood (not recorded which). CDR3 DNA sequence: TGTGCCAGCAGCCAAGATTTTCGGGACGAGCAGTACTTC. It is translated as CASSQDFRDEQYF.